Presented here are 29 T cell receptor beta chains from one specimen sequenced in a study of T cells in Graves' hyperthyroidism and ophthalmopathy. There were TCR beta CDR3 regions amplified from RNA transcripts. RT-PCR in the first round (using the HTBI primer set) targeted the TCR CDR3. MiXCR was run by TCRdb on the multiplex PCR reads, yielding one entry per CDR3 protein. The sample shows 500,000 to 550,000 distinct CDR3 sequences, about a fifth of them seen only once. Sequenced: blood. The receptors stem from a man younger than 35 with Graves' hyperthyroidism.

The V and J genes are TRBV25-1 and TRBJ2-7, with 9 positions matching TRBD1. The CDR3 contains 16 residues. The germline CDR1 and CDR2 sequences are MGHDK and SYGVNS. V was pared by 4 bases and J by 9 bases, with 16 bases of the junction left unmatched. CDR3 protein: CASSAPPGTGIRGQYF. The CDR3 bases are TGTGCCAGCAGTGCCCCCCCCGGGACAGGGATACGCGGGCAGTACTTC.

The sample holds a few counts of this clonotype. This chain uses TRBV29-1 with TRBJ2-7; D is ambiguous. With 4 bases removed from V and 3 bases from J, the gap between germline ends came to 16 bases. The CDR3 sequence is 14 residues long. Looked up from germline, CDR1 is SQVTM and CDR2 is ANQGSEA. The CDR3 bases are TGCAGCGTTGGCCCCCGGGCAGCTGGCTACGAGCAGTACTTC. Amino acid sequence: CSVGPRAAGYEQYF.

The V call is TRBV30, the J call TRBJ1-3; D call uncertain. This CDR3 region has 12 residues. Germline V gene sequence: CDR1 GTSNPN, CDR2 SVGIG (reference sequence). The germline V and J ends were trimmed by 4 bases and 6 bases, with 10 bases remaining between them. Here the CDR3 DNA reads TGTGCCTGGACAGAGGGAGAAAACACCATATATTTT. Translated, it gives CAWTEGENTIYF.

This clonotype was picked up a small number of times. The genes are TRBV11-3 and TRBJ1-4; no firm D call. Germline V CDR1 and CDR2: SGHNT, YENEEA. This CDR3 region has 14 residues. The V end was cut by 3 bases, the J end by 7 bases, with 12 bases between. The CDR3 DNA reads TGTGCCAGCAGCTTCGAGGGATATGGTGAAAAACTGTTTTTT. This sequence encodes CASSFEGYGEKLFF.

This clonotype has only a few counts. The genes are TRBV6-4 and TRBJ2-7; 9 bases are a match to TRBD2. This CDR3 has 17 amino acids. Germline CDR1 and CDR2: MRHNA and SNTAGT. V was clipped by 4 bases and J by 1 base; unmatched bases: 11. DNA for the CDR3: TGTGCCAGCAGTGCCTCGGGCTTAGCGGGGGTTTCCTACGAGCAGTACTTC. Protein: CASSASGLAGVSYEQYF.

V is TRBV6-8 and J is TRBJ2-7; possible D gene TRBD1, 6 bases. The CDR3 is made up of 14 amino acids. V shed 4 bases and J shed 4 bases, with 14 bases lying between them. Germline-derived CDR1 and CDR2 are MNHGY and SAAAGT. DNA for the CDR3: TGTGCCAGCAGTTTCAGCTGGACAGTGTACGAGCAGTACTTC. The encoded protein is CASSFSWTVYEQYF.

The V gene is TRBV20-1, the J gene TRBJ1-1; no clear D gene. Trimming pared 3 bases from V and 4 bases from J, leaving 12 bases between. Germline CDR1 is DFQATT and CDR2 is SNEGSKA (reference sequence). This CDR3 has 13 residues. The CDR3: CSARKIAGTEAFF. CDR3 sequence (DNA): TGCAGTGCTAGGAAGATCGCGGGCACTGAAGCTTTCTTT.

This clonotype was seen at least ten times. CDR3: CASSQDGLATGEQYF. DNA of the CDR3: TGTGCCAGCAGCCAAGATGGCCTAGCGACGGGCGAGCAGTACTTC. The V call is TRBV4-2, the J call TRBJ2-7; TRBD2 might be the D (6 bases). Trimming left V 0 bases short and J 6 bases short, with 15 bases between. Germline CDR1 reads LGHNA; CDR2 reads YNFKEQ. The CDR3 has 15 amino acids.

This clonotype has a count of ten or more. The chain couples TRBV12-3 or TRBV12-4 to TRBJ1-1; D not certain. The CDR3 has 14 amino acids. The V and J ends lost 3 bases and 1 base respectively, with 9 bases between them. CDR3 bases: TGTGCCAGCAGTTTTCCCCCCGAGAACACTGAAGCTTTCTTT. This translates into CASSFPPENTEAFF.

This clonotype was seen many times. The rearrangement joins TRBV6-1 to TRBJ1-2, with 7 bases matching TRBD1. The ends lost 3 bases at V and 0 bases at J; junction bases unmatched: 1. CDR1 is MNHNS and CDR2 is SASEGT in the germline V gene. This CDR3 comprises 14 residues. CDR3 in amino acids: CASSEGTANYGYTF. The CDR3 DNA reads as TGTGCCAGCAGTGAGGGGACAGCTAACTATGGCTACACCTTC.

V gene TRBV25-1 combines with J gene TRBJ1-1; D is perhaps TRBD1 (6 bases). The germline V and J ends were trimmed by 8 bases and 6 bases, with 13 bases remaining between them. The CDR3 extends over 12 amino acids. CDR1 and CDR2 from the germline V gene are MGHDK and SYGVNS. CDR3 amino acids: CASGGQLPEAFF. The CDR3 nucleotides read TGTGCCAGCGGAGGACAGCTCCCTGAAGCTTTCTTT.

The chain has TRBV5-1 and TRBJ1-1, with TRBD1 matching over 10 bases. J lost 0 bases, V lost 4 bases, and 15 bases had no gene match. Germline V CDR1 and CDR2: SGHRS, YFSETQ. The CDR3 sequence is 19 residues long. The CDR3 region is CASSRGQGGALGMNTEAFF. As DNA, the CDR3 is TGCGCCAGCAGCCGTGGACAGGGGGGGGCTTTGGGAATGAACACTGAAGCTTTCTTT.

This clonotype was observed many times. The V gene is TRBV20-1, the J gene TRBJ2-7, with D unclear. Germline V gene data show CDR1 as DFQATT and CDR2 as SNEGSKA (reference sequence). This CDR3 region has 14 residues. The V end was cut by 6 bases, the J end by 4 bases, with 19 bases between. CDR3 coding DNA: TGCAGTGCGAGCCCCCCTCTTCAACAATACGAGCAGTACTTC. Encoded protein: CSASPPLQQYEQYF.

This clonotype was counted at least ten times. The chain links TRBV2 to TRBJ1-5; a weak D match, TRBD1 (5 bases). Trimming removed 3 bases at V and 7 bases at J, with 10 bases between. The CDR3 is 13 residues long. From germline, CDR1 is SNHLY and CDR2 FYNNEI. The CDR3 protein is CASSDWGDQPQHF. The CDR3 DNA reads TGTGCCAGCAGTGATTGGGGGGACCAGCCCCAGCATTTT. Combining the CDR3 with reference TRBV2 and TRBJ1-5 gives the whole variable domain EPEVTQTPSHQVTQMGQEVILRCVPISNHLYFYWYRQILGQKVEFLVSFYNNEISEKSEIFDDQFSVERPDGSNFTLKIRSTKLEDSAMYFCASSDWGDQPQHFGDGTRLSIL.

This clonotype was counted at least ten times. The chain couples TRBV30 to TRBJ1-1; TRBD1 is a possible D gene (6 bases). Trimming pared 6 bases from V and 0 bases from J, leaving 14 bases between. Germline assignment: CDR1 GTSNPN and CDR2 SVGIG (reference sequence). The CDR3 loop spans 14 amino acids. The CDR3 loop reads CACGWGHLNTEAFF. The CDR3 DNA sequence: TGTGCCTGCGGTTGGGGGCATCTGAACACTGAAGCTTTCTTT. Together with reference TRBV30 and TRBJ1-1, the CDR3 gives the full variable domain: SQTIHQWPATLVQPVGSPLSLECTVEGTSNPNLYWYRQAAGRGLQLLFYSVGIGQISSEVPQNLSASRPQDRQFILSSKKLLLSDSGFYLCACGWGHLNTEAFFGQGTRLTVV.

A word on this clonotype: A much larger clonotype is one base distant, so this may be a read error. CDR3 DNA sequence: TGTGCCAGCAGTTCAGTGGACTGGACCTACGAGCAGTACTTC. The encoded protein is CASSSVDWTYEQYF. This sequence joins TRBV6-5 and TRBJ2-7, with TRBD2 as a possible D gene (5 bases). The CDR3 length is 14 residues. Germline CDR1 is MNHEY and CDR2 is SVGAGI. Between the trimmed V and J ends, which lost 4 bases and 2 bases, there was a span of 12 bases.

The J gene is TRBJ1-6, the V gene TRBV12-3 or TRBV12-4, with D maybe TRBD1 (6 bases). The CDR3 length is 16 residues. This CDR3 is CANTLRVGGGNSPLHF. For the CDR3, the DNA is TGTGCTAACACCCTGAGGGTGGGAGGGGGTAATTCACCCCTCCACTTT.

This clonotype came up a few times. The chain combines TRBV2 with TRBJ1-1, with unresolved D. Germline CDR1 and CDR2: SNHLY and FYNNEI. The CDR3 loop spans 15 amino acids. V was pared by 7 bases and J by 4 bases, with 19 bases between. DNA of the CDR3: TGTGCCAGCACCCAGATAAGGGTCTTGATCACTGAAGCTTTCTTT. This codes for CASTQIRVLITEAFF.

This clonotype has ten or more counts. The chain has TRBV11-2 and TRBJ1-1; D perhaps matches TRBD1 (6 bases). There are 14 residues in the CDR3. Trimming stripped 5 bases from V and 2 bases from J, with 12 bases between. The germline CDR1 and CDR2 sequences are SGHAT and FQNNGV. The DNA for the CDR3 is TGTGCCAGCAGCGCCGACAGGATCAACACTGAAGCTTTCTTT. This sequence encodes CASSADRINTEAFF.

In this sample, this clonotype turned up many times. This chain uses TRBV12-3 or TRBV12-4 with TRBJ1-5; no reliable D call. The V end lost 5 bases, the J end lost 6 bases, and 11 bases lay between the germline ends. The CDR3 covers 13 residues. CDR3 loop: CASSPGSGQPQHF. CDR3 in DNA: TGTGCCAGCAGTCCTGGATCGGGTCAGCCCCAGCATTTT.

This clonotype was observed many times. V gene TRBV28 combines with J gene TRBJ1-2, with 7 bases fitting TRBD1. This CDR3 is built from 14 residues. Germline values: CDR1 MDHEN, CDR2 SYDVKM. V lost 5 bases and J lost 1; bases outside the gene matches: 4. As DNA, the CDR3 is TGTGCCAGCAGTCGACAGGGCTTTAACTATGGCTACACCTTC. This codes for CASSRQGFNYGYTF.

This clonotype appeared many times. This chain uses TRBV2 with TRBJ1-5; D might be TRBD1 (5 bases). Between the trimmed V and J ends, which lost 2 bases and 2 bases, there was a span of 13 bases. CDR1 and CDR2 (germline): SNHLY, FYNNEI. The CDR3 has 16 amino acids. The CDR3 is CASSENGAVGNQPQHF. The CDR3 region has the DNA TGTGCCAGCAGTGAAAATGGGGCTGTAGGCAATCAGCCCCAGCATTTT.

This chain joins TRBV4-2 and TRBJ2-2, with 10 bases matching TRBD2. Germline assignment: CDR1 LGHNA and CDR2 YNFKEQ. The CDR3 runs to 16 residues. The V segment lost 4 bases and the J segment 7 bases; nucleotides outside the gene matches: 9. The CDR3: CASSLKAGGPGGELFF. The DNA of the CDR3 is TGTGCCAGCAGCCTCAAAGCGGGGGGGCCTGGCGGGGAGCTGTTTTTT.

V gene TRBV7-6 combines with J gene TRBJ2-5; 14 nucleotides align to TRBD2. Trimming removed 5 bases from V and 3 bases from J; junction bases left unmatched: 8. Germline CDR1 reads SGHVS; CDR2 reads FNYEAQ. The CDR3 runs 17 residues. The CDR3 bases are TGTGCCAGCAGCAGGAGGTTGACTAGCGGGGGGGAAGAGACCCAGTACTTC. It yields the protein CASSRRLTSGGEETQYF. Looking up the rest from reference TRBV7-6 and TRBJ2-5 gives the full variable domain: GAGVSQSPRYKVTKRGQDVALRCDPISGHVSLYWYRQALGQGPEFLTYFNYEAQQDKSGLPNDRFSAERPEGSISTLTIQRTEQRDSAMYRCASSRRLTSGGEETQYFGPGTRLLVL.

This clonotype has a count of ten or more. This chain links TRBV28 with TRBJ2-7; 7 nucleotides align to TRBD1. The germline V gene has CDR1 MDHEN and CDR2 SYDVKM. This CDR3 has 16 residues. V shed 2 bases, J shed 2 bases, and the junction held 9 bases outside the gene matches. The CDR3 region has the DNA TGTGCCAGCAGTTTACTAGGCCAGGGGGATGCCTACGAGCAGTACTTC. This sequence encodes CASSLLGQGDAYEQYF.

This clonotype was counted ten times or more. This sequence joins TRBV15 and TRBJ1-1; D unclear. The V and J ends lost 2 bases and 0 bases respectively, with 4 bases between them. Germline CDR1 LNHNV, CDR2 YYDKDF (reference sequence). This CDR3 has 13 amino acids. The CDR3 DNA sequence: TGTGCCACCAGCAGACGTATGAACACTGAAGCTTTCTTT. Its translation is CATSRRMNTEAFF.

This sequence joins TRBV7-3 and TRBJ1-2, with D possibly TRBD1 on 6 matching bases. Germline V gene sequence: CDR1 SGHTA, CDR2 FQGTGA. Trimming left V 5 bases short and J 8 bases short, with 24 bases between. This CDR3 is 16 amino acids long. CDR3 residues: CASSPSRDTSTGGYTF. CDR3 sequence (DNA): TGTGCCAGCAGCCCGTCCCGGGACACCTCGACCGGGGGCTACACCTTC.

The genes are TRBV5-4 and TRBJ1-1; 8 bases are shared with TRBD1. The junction had 8 bases not matched to a gene; V was cut back by 0 bases and J by 10 bases. The CDR3 sequence is 14 residues long. Germline lookup yields CDR1 SGHNT and CDR2 YYREEE (reference sequence). DNA for the CDR3: TGTGCCAGCAGCTTGGAATCGACAGGGGAGAGAGCTTTCTTT. This gives the protein CASSLESTGERAFF.

This clonotype showed up just a few times. CDR3 protein: CASSFWGSDEAFF. CDR3 bases: TGTGCCAGCAGCTTCTGGGGAAGCGATGAAGCTTTCTTT. The V gene is TRBV5-6, the J gene TRBJ1-1; D is ambiguous. Trimming stripped 2 bases from V and 7 bases from J, with 12 bases between. The germline gives CDR1 SGHDT, CDR2 YYEEEE. The CDR3 runs to 13 residues. The variable domain in full, completed from reference TRBV5-6 and TRBJ1-1, reads DAGVTQSPTHLIKTRGQQVTLRCSPKSGHDTVSWYQQALGQGPQFIFQYYEEEERQRGNFPDRFSGHQFPNYSSELNVNALLLGDSALYLCASSFWGSDEAFFGQGTRLTVV.